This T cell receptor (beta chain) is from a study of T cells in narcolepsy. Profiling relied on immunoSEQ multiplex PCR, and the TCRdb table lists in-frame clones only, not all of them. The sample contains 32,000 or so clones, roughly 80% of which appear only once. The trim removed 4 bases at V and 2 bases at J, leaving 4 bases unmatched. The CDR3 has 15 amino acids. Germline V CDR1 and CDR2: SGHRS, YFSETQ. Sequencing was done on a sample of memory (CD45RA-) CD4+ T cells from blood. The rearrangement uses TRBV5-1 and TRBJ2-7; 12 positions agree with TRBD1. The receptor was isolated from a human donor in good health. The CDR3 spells CASSDGTGGPYEQYF. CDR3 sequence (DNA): TGCGCCAGCAGCGATGGGACAGGGGGCCCCTACGAGCAGTACTTC.